The clone carrying this TCR beta chain occurred a few times. V dropped 5 bases and J dropped 7 bases, with 11 bases sitting between them. The CDR3 consists of 12 residues. The record originates from a study of identical twins. TCRdb called the 5' RACE reads again in MiXCR, with one record for every CDR3 protein. This table has about 790,000 distinct CDR3 sequences, 15% to 20% appearing once. These same data were also listed under a study on T cells expressing NK-cell markers.

This receptor was taken from a woman under 30 in good health. The chain joins TRBV12-3 or TRBV12-4 to TRBJ1-2, with D tentatively TRBD1 (5 bases). The sample comprised PBMCs. CDR3 protein: CASSGGWGGYTF. CDR3 DNA: TGTGCCAGCAGTGGGGGTTGGGGTGGCTACACCTTC.